Below are 26 T cell receptor beta chains sequenced from a single sample in a study of T cells in Graves' hyperthyroidism and ophthalmopathy. RNA transcripts were the template for amplifying TCR beta CDR3 regions. HTBI primers were the set used in a first-round RT-PCR of the TCR CDR3. TCRdb re-called the multiplex PCR reads through MiXCR, storing one row per CDR3 protein. Of about half a million distinct CDR3 sequences in the sample, roughly 20% were seen once. Source material: blood. The receptors stem from a man between 18 and 29 years old with Graves' hyperthyroidism.

This clonotype was counted many times. This chain joins TRBV6-1 and TRBJ1-5; 10 positions agree with TRBD1. Unmatched junction bases numbered 4, after V lost 6 bases and J lost 5 bases. CDR1 and CDR2 (germline): MNHNS, SASEGT. The CDR3 has 14 amino acids. CDR3 region: CASRTGGNDQPQHF. The CDR3 DNA reads TGTGCCAGCAGGACAGGGGGCAACGATCAGCCCCAGCATTTT.

This clonotype was detected a few times. The chain combines TRBV12-3 or TRBV12-4 with TRBJ2-1, with 8 bases that match TRBD1. The CDR3 contains 14 residues. The J segment lost 5 bases and the V segment lost 4 bases, leaving 4 bases of the junction unmatched. CDR3 in DNA: TGTGCCAGCAGTTCAGACAGGGGAAACAATGAGCAGTTCTTC. Its translation: CASSSDRGNNEQFF.

This clonotype was counted a few times. This chain joins TRBV7-9 and TRBJ1-2; perhaps TRBD1 as D (5 bases). From germline, CDR1 is SEHNR and CDR2 FQNEAQ (reference sequence). V lost 5 bases and J 6 bases, leaving 19 bases between the germline ends. The CDR3 is 15 residues long. In DNA form, the CDR3 reads TGTGCCAGCAGCACAACGGGCAGGGAGAAGGATGGCTACACCTTC. This translates into CASSTTGREKDGYTF.

This clonotype was seen ten or more times. This chain links TRBV24-1 with TRBJ1-2, with 7 bases fitting TRBD1. The CDR3 extends over 15 amino acids. Germline V gene data show CDR1 as KGHDR and CDR2 as SFDVKD. Trimming took 9 bases from V and 7 from J; bases not matched to a gene: 16. The CDR3 spells CATETGWDCGCGYTF. The CDR3 region has the DNA TGTGCCACCGAGACAGGGTGGGATTGCGGTTGTGGCTACACCTTC.

This chain joins TRBV6-1 and TRBJ2-7; tentatively, D is TRBD1 (6 bases). Trimming took 5 bases from V and 7 from J, leaving 21 bases between them. The CDR3 extends over 15 amino acids. Germline V CDR1 and CDR2: MNHNS, SASEGT. Here the CDR3 reads CASSPPGHRLGEQYF. DNA of the CDR3: TGTGCCAGCAGTCCCCCGGGACACCGGTTGGGAGAGCAGTACTTC.

The sample holds many counts of this clonotype. The gene calls are TRBV6-1 and TRBJ2-7, with D hard to call. Germline V lookup: CDR1 MNHNS, CDR2 SASEGT. Trimming shortened V by 2 bases and J by 4 bases, and 18 bases separated the two germline ends. The CDR3 length is 16 residues. DNA for the CDR3: TGTGCCAGCAGTGAATGGGAAGGGCATAGAACGTACGAGCAGTACTTC. It yields the protein CASSEWEGHRTYEQYF.

The V gene is TRBV29-1, the J gene TRBJ1-2; D gene uncertain. The germline gives CDR1 SQVTM, CDR2 ANQGSEA. The CDR3 is 12 residues long. Between the trimmed V and J ends, which lost 4 bases and 0 bases, there was a span of 6 bases. Written as DNA, the CDR3 is TGCAGCGTTGTCGGGGCTAACTATGGCTACACCTTC. Amino acids: CSVVGANYGYTF.

As for this clonotype: Likely a read error: the CDR3 ends without its conserved phenylalanine or tryptophan. The chain carries TRBV9 and TRBJ1-1; no reliable D call. The CDR3 covers 13 residues. CDR1 is SGDLS, CDR2 YYNGEE, per germline. V shed 2 bases and J shed 6 bases, with 11 bases lying between them. The CDR3 reads CASSVLGGSEAFL. Here the CDR3 DNA reads TGTGCCAGCAGCGTTCTCGGCGGTTCTGAAGCTTTCCTT.

This clonotype was counted many times. V gene TRBV12-3 or TRBV12-4 combines with J gene TRBJ2-7, with D perhaps assigned TRBD1 or TRBD2 (5 bases each). V was shortened by 5 bases and J by 2 bases, with 10 bases between the two germline ends. CDR3 length: 13 residues. CDR3: CASSKTGPYEQYF. DNA of the CDR3: TGTGCCAGCAGTAAGACGGGACCCTACGAGCAGTACTTC.

This clonotype has at least ten counts. The genes are TRBV28 and TRBJ2-5; 7 nucleotides agree with TRBD1. Trimming at V came to 5 bases and at J to 3 bases, leaving 9 bases not matched to a gene. CDR3 size: 15 residues. CDR1 is MDHEN, CDR2 SYDVKM, per germline. DNA of the CDR3: TGTGCCAGCAGTACGATTACAGGGGTGAAAGAGACCCAGTACTTC. This codes for CASSTITGVKETQYF.

This clonotype occurred many times. The rearrangement links TRBV6-4 to TRBJ1-5; D may be TRBD1 (5 bases). This CDR3 is built from 17 residues. CDR1 is MRHNA and CDR2 is SNTAGT in the germline V gene. Deletions cut 6 bases from V and 1 base from J, with 19 bases between. The CDR3 DNA follows: TGTGCCAGCAGCCCCGACAGACCCTGGGGGAGCAATCAGCCCCAGCATTTT. Translating it yields CASSPDRPWGSNQPQHF.

This clonotype was observed many times. V usage is TRBV20-1 and J usage is TRBJ2-4; weak D call: TRBD2 (6 bases). CDR3 length: 15 residues. V was clipped by 3 bases and J by 6 bases, with 18 bases between them. In germline, CDR1 is DFQATT, CDR2 SNEGSKA (reference sequence). The CDR3 DNA follows: TGCAGTGCTAGGAGACCCGGGGGTAGCGTAAACATTCAGTACTTC. The encoded protein is CSARRPGGSVNIQYF.

This clonotype was observed a handful of times. This chain links TRBV11-2 with TRBJ1-1, with 9 bases that match TRBD1. Germline-derived CDR1 and CDR2 are SGHAT and FQNNGV. With 4 bases clipped from V and 1 base from J, the junction kept 4 bases outside the gene matches. CDR3 size: 15 residues. The CDR3 nucleotides are TGTGCCAGCAGCTACTCACAGGGGGCGAACACTGAAGCTTTCTTT. Translating it yields CASSYSQGANTEAFF.

This clonotype was picked up many times. The chain links TRBV7-9 to TRBJ2-4; D call uncertain. Germline lookup yields CDR1 SEHNR and CDR2 FQNEAQ (reference sequence). With 1 base removed from V and 8 bases from J, the gap between germline ends came to 18 bases. CDR3 length: 16 residues. The CDR3 nucleotides read TGTGCCAGCAGCTTAGTCCGGGTGGGGATCGCGGACATTCAGTACTTC. Translation: CASSLVRVGIADIQYF.

This clonotype has a count of ten or more. The rearrangement uses TRBV20-1 and TRBJ1-2; D perhaps matches TRBD1 (5 bases). The CDR3 is 15 amino acids. Germline V gene data show CDR1 as DFQATT and CDR2 as SNEGSKA (reference sequence). The V end lost 2 bases, the J end lost 4 bases, and 17 bases lay between the germline ends. In DNA form, the CDR3 reads TGCAGTGCTAGAAGGTCGCAGGGCGTCGTCTATGGCTACACCTTC. Translation gives CSARRSQGVVYGYTF.

The chain employs TRBV11-2 and TRBJ2-7; D gene uncertain. V was trimmed by 5 bases and J by 6 bases, leaving 8 bases between them. CDR3 size: 11 residues. Per germline, CDR1 SGHAT and CDR2 FQNNGV. In DNA, the CDR3 is TGTGCCAGCAGCACGCAGTCCGAGCAGTACTTC. It encodes CASSTQSEQYF.

This clonotype was counted ten times or more. The chain employs TRBV19 and TRBJ1-2; the D is unclear. V was pared by 1 base and J by 6 bases, with 9 bases between. Germline CDR1 reads LNHDA; CDR2 reads SQIVND (reference sequence). The CDR3 runs 13 residues. CDR3 coding DNA: TGTGCCAGTAGTATAGCCACGCGGGATGGCTACACCTTC. Residues: CASSIATRDGYTF. The complete variable domain, with remaining parts taken from reference TRBV19 and TRBJ1-2, reads DGGITQSPKYLFRKEGQNVTLSCEQNLNHDAMYWYRQDPGQGLRLIYYSQIVNDFQKGDIAEGYSVSREKKESFPLTVTSAQKNPTAFYLCASSIATRDGYTFGSGTRLTVV.

The V gene is TRBV18, the J gene TRBJ2-7; D is perhaps TRBD1 (6 bases). Germline V gene sequence: CDR1 KGHSH, CDR2 LQKENI. The CDR3 sequence is 14 residues long. Trimming removed 6 bases from V and 2 bases from J, with 14 bases in between. As DNA, the CDR3 is TGTGCCAGCTCGCTGACAGGATTCCCCTACGAGCAGTACTTC. It translates to CASSLTGFPYEQYF.

In its sample, this clonotype was seen many times. The V and J genes are TRBV6-5 and TRBJ1-2, with TRBD1 matching 8 bases. Losses at the gene ends were 2 bases for V and 5 bases for J; bases not matched to a gene: 10. The CDR3 length is 16 residues. Germline V gives CDR1 MNHEY, CDR2 SVGAGI. The CDR3 DNA is TGTGCCAGCAGTTACGCAGCAGGGGGCGCTACGTATGGCTACACCTTC. Translation gives CASSYAAGGATYGYTF.

The chain has TRBV12-3 or TRBV12-4 and TRBJ2-5; 12 bases align to TRBD2. This CDR3 contains 16 residues. Trimming removed 3 bases from V and 3 bases from J; junction bases left unmatched: 5. The CDR3 reads CASSFRGLAGKETQYF. The DNA of the CDR3 is TGTGCCAGCAGTTTCCGCGGACTAGCGGGAAAAGAGACCCAGTACTTC.

The V gene is TRBV6-1, the J gene TRBJ2-5, with 9 bases aligning to TRBD2. This CDR3 region has 13 residues. The ends lost 6 bases at V and 8 bases at J; junction bases unmatched: 7. Germline V gene sequence: CDR1 MNHNS, CDR2 SASEGT. The CDR3 protein is CASSPSGDGTQYF. The CDR3 DNA is TGTGCCAGCAGCCCTAGCGGGGACGGTACCCAGTACTTC.

There are many counts of this clonotype. The V gene is TRBV28, the J gene TRBJ2-7, with D possibly matching TRBD1 (5 bases). CDR3 length equals 15 residues. The germline V gene encodes CDR1 MDHEN and CDR2 SYDVKM. V lost 7 bases and J lost 5, with 21 bases in between. CDR3 sequence (DNA): TGTGCCAGCACCCCGGTTGGGGCGTCGAGCGACGAGCAGTACTTC. Translating it yields CASTPVGASSDEQYF.

There are many counts of this clonotype. The chain employs TRBV28 and TRBJ1-2; D perhaps matches TRBD1 (6 bases). The ends were cut back, 7 bases at V and 2 bases at J, with 14 bases in the middle. Germline CDR1 reads MDHEN; CDR2 reads SYDVKM. The CDR3 totals 14 residues. The CDR3 reads CASTLGTRNYGYTF. The CDR3 bases are TGTGCCAGCACCCTCGGGACACGGAACTATGGCTACACCTTC.

This clonotype was observed many times. The rearrangement joins TRBV16 to TRBJ1-2, with TRBD1 matching 10 bases. The CDR3 extends over 15 amino acids. V lost 4 bases and J lost 1; bases outside the gene matches: 3. CDR1 and CDR2 (germline): KGHSY, FQNENV. The CDR3 bases are TGTGCCAGCAGCCTAAGGACAGGGGGTAACTATGGCTACACCTTC. This gives the protein CASSLRTGGNYGYTF.

This clonotype was recorded at least ten times. The chain links TRBV11-2 to TRBJ2-5; D is possibly TRBD1 (6 bases). Germline CDR1 and CDR2: SGHAT and FQNNGV. The CDR3 loop spans 15 amino acids. The V end lost 5 bases, the J end lost 0 bases, and 13 bases lay between the germline ends. DNA for the CDR3: TGTGCCAGCAGCAGAATTCAGGGGTACCAAGAGACCCAGTACTTC. Amino acid sequence: CASSRIQGYQETQYF.

The table lists this clonotype with a few counts. The chain is built from TRBV12-3 or TRBV12-4 and TRBJ1-1; maybe TRBD1 (6 bases). The V end was cut by 8 bases, the J end by 0 bases, with 16 bases between. CDR3 length: 15 residues. CDR3 DNA sequence: TGTGCCAGCGGCGACGGAGGGGGTTTGAACACTGAAGCTTTCTTT. The encoded protein is CASGDGGGLNTEAFF.